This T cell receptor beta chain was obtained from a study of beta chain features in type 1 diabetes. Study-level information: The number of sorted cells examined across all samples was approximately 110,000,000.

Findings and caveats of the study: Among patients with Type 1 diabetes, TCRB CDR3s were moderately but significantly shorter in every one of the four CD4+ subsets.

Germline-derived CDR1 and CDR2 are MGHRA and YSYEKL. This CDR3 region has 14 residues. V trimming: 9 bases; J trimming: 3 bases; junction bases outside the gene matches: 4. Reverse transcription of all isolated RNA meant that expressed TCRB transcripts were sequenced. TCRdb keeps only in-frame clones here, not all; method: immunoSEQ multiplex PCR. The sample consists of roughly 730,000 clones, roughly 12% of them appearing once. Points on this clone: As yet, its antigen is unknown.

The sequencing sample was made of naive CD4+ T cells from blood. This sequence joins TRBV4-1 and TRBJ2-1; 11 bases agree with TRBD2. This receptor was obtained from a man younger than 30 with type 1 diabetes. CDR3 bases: TGCGCCAGTTCGACTAGCGGGGACTACAATGAGCAGTTCTTC. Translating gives CASSTSGDYNEQFF.